This T cell receptor beta chain was recorded in a study of blood T cells in healthy people across ages. Whole-study results and caveats: Per million T cells, TCR beta diversity dropped about linearly as age rose. PBMC samples, being unsorted, prevented any conclusive comparison of naive and antigen-experienced cells.

This clonotype was counted only a few times. As yet, its antigen is unknown. A sample-barcoded 5' primer and a J-beta primer mix were used in a second PCR of roughly 7 to 12 cycles. Through a template-switch adaptor with 12 random nucleotides, each cDNA molecule received a tag. TCRdb ran MiXCR on the 5' RACE reads and lists one entry per CDR3 protein. The table has about a million distinct CDR3 sequences, 35% to 40% seen once. This clonotype originated in a man in his late teens or twenties in good health. Input material: blood.

The CDR3 loop reads CASSPRPKDTQYF. In DNA form, the CDR3 reads TGTGCCAGCAGTCCCCGACCCAAAGATACGCAGTATTTT. The chain joins TRBV28 to TRBJ2-3; D is unclear. This CDR3 spans 13 amino acids. Germline values: CDR1 MDHEN, CDR2 SYDVKM. Trimming shortened V by 5 bases and J by 5 bases, and 11 bases separated the two germline ends.